The rows below give T cell receptor beta chains drawn from one sample of a study of T cell clonotyping in hematopoietic cell transplantation. TCRdb's copy holds only in-frame clones and misses some; the assay was immunoSEQ multiplex PCR. Here the sample spans tens of thousands of clones, around 90% being singletons. Sequencing was performed on peripheral blood mononuclear cells. Receptors originate from a woman aged 40 to 50 in good health. Some clones in this sample may be carry-over from other donors' samples. Each CDR3 is given with its conserved first and last residue. Each record gives: J gene, D gene, V gene, clone size, CDR3 protein, CDR3 DNA. D genes are given only for firm matches. Clone size is not always given. Where it is, it says once, few, many or a class for expanded clones.

>TRBJ1-2|TRBD1|TRBV28|-
CASSLSGTGGTAYGYTF
TGTGCCAGCAGTTTAAGCGGGACAGGGGGTACTGCCTATGGCTACACCTTC
>TRBJ1-5|-|TRBV10-3|-
CAISGSSQSSGPQHF
TGTGCCATCAGTGGGTCGTCGCAATCGAGCGGGCCCCAGCATTTT
>TRBJ1-2|-|TRBV6-5|-
CASSSPTARDYGYTF
TGTGCCAGCAGTTCTCCGACAGCCAGGGACTATGGCTACACCTTC
>TRBJ2-7|TRBD1|TRBV27|once
CASSLSGQGLEQYF
TGTGCCAGCAGTTTATCAGGACAGGGGCTCGAGCAGTACTTC
>TRBJ2-5|-|TRBV5-1|-
CASSPTSGHQETQYF
TGCGCCAGCAGCCCTACGTCAGGCCACCAAGAGACCCAGTACTTC
>TRBJ2-7|-|TRBV28|-
CASRERVDEQYF
TGTGCCAGCAGGGAACGGGTTGACGAGCAGTACTTC
>TRBJ1-1|-|TRBV5-1|-
CASSLNMANTEAFF
TGCGCCAGCAGCTTGAATATGGCGAACACTGAAGCTTTCTTT
>TRBJ1-2|-|TRBV5-6|-
CASSLGLYGYTF
TGTGCCAGCAGCCTCGGGCTTTATGGCTACACCTTC
>TRBJ1-4|TRBD1|TRBV7-2|-
CASSFGDRGRQEKLFF
TGTGCCAGCAGCTTCGGGGACAGGGGTCGTCAGGAAAAACTGTTTTTT
>TRBJ1-4|-|TRBV28|-
CATQRTENEKLFF
TGTGCCACCCAGAGGACAGAGAATGAAAAACTGTTTTTT
>TRBJ2-3|TRBD2|TRBV5-1|-
CASSLSISSGRDTQYF
TGCGCCAGCAGCTTGAGTATATCTAGCGGGAGGGATACGCAGTATTTT
>TRBJ2-2|TRBD2|TRBV30|-
CAWSVLGTSGTGELFF
TGTGCCTGGAGTGTACTCGGGACTAGTGGAACCGGGGAGCTGTTTTTT
>TRBJ1-2|-|TRBV6-1|-
CAIRGYTF
TGTGCCATCCGTGGCTACACCTTC
>TRBJ1-1|-|TRBV28|-
CASTGKMNTEAFF
TGTGCCAGCACAGGTAAGATGAACACTGAAGCTTTCTTT
>TRBJ1-2|-|TRBV30|-
CAWSVRLGGYTF
TGTGCCTGGAGTGTTCGCCTGGGTGGCTACACCTTC
>TRBJ2-7|TRBD2|TRBV10-3|-
CATGTTEQYF
TGTGCCACCGGGACTACCGAGCAGTACTTC
>TRBJ2-2|-|TRBV4-1|-
CASSQEDAGSIGELFF
TGCGCCAGCAGCCAAGAAGACGCTGGCTCAATCGGGGAGCTGTTTTTT
>TRBJ2-1|-|TRBV9|-
CASSVADWNNEQFF
TGTGCCAGCAGCGTAGCGGACTGGAACAATGAGCAGTTCTTC
>TRBJ2-1|TRBD2|TRBV5-1|-
CASSLGEGRTYNEQFF
TGCGCCAGCAGCTTGGGGGAGGGCAGGACCTACAATGAGCAGTTCTTC
>TRBJ1-3|-|TRBV11-2|-
CASSTPGSPGNTIYF
TGTGCCAGCAGCACCCCGGGCTCGCCTGGAAACACCATATATTTT
>TRBJ1-5|-|TRBV10-3|-
CAISESTGIQPQHF
TGTGCCATCAGTGAGTCGACTGGGATTCAGCCCCAGCATTTT
>TRBJ2-7|-|TRBV1|once
CTSSRSGSSYEQYF
TGCACCAGCAGCCGAAGCGGGAGCTCCTACGAGCAGTACTTC
>TRBJ1-1|-|TRBV4-1|-
CASSQSDTEAFF
TGCGCCAGCAGCCAATCAGACACTGAAGCTTTCTTT
>TRBJ2-7|-|TRBV11-2|-
CASSLAGLEQYF
TGTGCCAGCAGCTTGGCGGGGTTGGAGCAGTACTTC
>TRBJ1-2|-|TRBV13|once
CASSPRSWIGGYTF
TGTGCCAGCAGTCCCAGGTCTTGGATTGGGGGCTACACCTTC
>TRBJ1-3|-|TRBV6-5|-
CASSWGNTIYF
TGTGCCAGCAGTTGGGGAAACACCATATATTTT
>TRBJ2-7|-|TRBV5-1|-
CASSLTPYYEQYF
TGCGCCAGCAGCCTAACTCCTTACTACGAGCAGTACTTC
>TRBJ1-2|TRBD1|TRBV28|-
CASIPHRGKGYTF
TGTGCCAGCATACCACACAGGGGAAAAGGCTACACCTTC
>TRBJ2-6|-|TRBV7-2|-
CASSLIGHSGANVLTF
TGTGCCAGCAGCTTAATAGGTCACTCTGGGGCCAACGTCCTGACTTTC
>TRBJ1-1|TRBD1|TRBV28|-
CASSFRGQGLGAFF
TGTGCCAGCAGTTTTAGAGGACAGGGCCTGGGGGCTTTCTTT
>TRBJ2-1|-|TRBV5-4|-
CASSIMGGEQFF
TGTGCCAGCAGCATAATGGGGGGTGAGCAGTTCTTC
>TRBJ2-7|TRBD2|TRBV6-6|few
CASSLLGAGVAYEQYF
TGTGCCAGCAGTTTGCTTGGAGCGGGAGTAGCCTACGAGCAGTACTTC
>TRBJ2-1|-|TRBV2|-
CASRLDFVNEQFF
TGTGCCAGCAGGCTGGACTTCGTCAATGAGCAGTTCTTC
>TRBJ1-5|-|TRBV5-1|-
CASSLAGSIGQPQHF
TGCGCCAGCAGCTTGGCCGGCAGCATTGGTCAGCCCCAGCATTTT
>TRBJ2-7|-|TRBV5-4|once
CASSTETGVGSYEQYF
TGTGCCAGCAGCACGGAGACCGGGGTAGGATCCTACGAGCAGTACTTC
>TRBJ2-7|-|TRBV28|once
CASDRGDSYEQYF
TGTGCCAGCGACCGGGGAGACTCCTACGAGCAGTACTTC
>TRBJ2-7|TRBD2|TRBV9|-
CASSAGGSGSIYEQYF
TGTGCCAGCAGCGCCGGAGGTAGCGGGAGTATATACGAGCAGTACTTC
>TRBJ2-2|-|TRBV19|-
CASSGGAGADTGELFF
TGTGCCAGTAGTGGGGGGGCTGGGGCGGACACCGGGGAGCTGTTTTTT
>TRBJ1-1|-|TRBV27|-
CASSPPQGSNTEAFF
TGTGCCAGCAGCCCGCCCCAGGGATCGAACACTGAAGCTTTCTTT
>TRBJ2-2|TRBD2|TRBV7-2|-
CASSFELADHTGELFF
TGTGCCAGCAGCTTCGAACTAGCGGACCACACCGGGGAGCTGTTTTTT
>TRBJ2-7|-|TRBV7-8|-
CASSLAGGYEQYF
TGTGCCAGCAGCTTAGCAGGGGGCTACGAGCAGTACTTC
>TRBJ2-1|TRBD2|TRBV6-4|few
CASSDSAGGNNEQFF
TGTGCCAGCAGTGACTCGGCGGGAGGGAACAATGAGCAGTTCTTC
>TRBJ1-1|TRBD1|TRBV6-1|-
CASRWDRATEAFF
TGTGCCAGCAGGTGGGACAGGGCCACTGAAGCTTTCTTT
>TRBJ2-1|-|TRBV30|-
CAWNRDQYNEQFF
TGTGCCTGGAACAGGGACCAGTACAATGAGCAGTTCTTC